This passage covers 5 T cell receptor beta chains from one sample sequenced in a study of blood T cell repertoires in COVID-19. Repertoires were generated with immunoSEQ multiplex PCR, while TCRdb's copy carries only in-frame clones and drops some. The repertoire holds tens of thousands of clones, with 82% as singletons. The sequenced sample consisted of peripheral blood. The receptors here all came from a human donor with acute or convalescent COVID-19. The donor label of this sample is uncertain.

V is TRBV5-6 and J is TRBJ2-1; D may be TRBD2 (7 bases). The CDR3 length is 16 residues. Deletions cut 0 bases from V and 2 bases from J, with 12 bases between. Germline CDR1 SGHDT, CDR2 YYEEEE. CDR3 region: CASSLGGGGAYNEQFF. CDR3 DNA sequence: TGTGCCAGCAGCTTGGGGGGCGGGGGCGCCTACAATGAGCAGTTCTTC.

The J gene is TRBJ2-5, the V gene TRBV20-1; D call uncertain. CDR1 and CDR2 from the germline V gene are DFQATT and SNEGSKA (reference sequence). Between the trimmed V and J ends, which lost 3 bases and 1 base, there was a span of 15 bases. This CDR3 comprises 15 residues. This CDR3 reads CSASNRVGIQETQYF. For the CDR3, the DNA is TGCAGTGCTAGTAACCGGGTCGGAATCCAAGAGACCCAGTACTTC.

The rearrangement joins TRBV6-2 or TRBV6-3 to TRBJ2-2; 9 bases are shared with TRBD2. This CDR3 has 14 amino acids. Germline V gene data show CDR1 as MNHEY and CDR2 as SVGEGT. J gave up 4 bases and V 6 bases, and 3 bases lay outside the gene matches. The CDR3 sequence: CASSRGGGTGELFF. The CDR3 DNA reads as TGTGCCAGCAGCCGCGGGGGGGGCACCGGGGAGCTGTTTTTT.

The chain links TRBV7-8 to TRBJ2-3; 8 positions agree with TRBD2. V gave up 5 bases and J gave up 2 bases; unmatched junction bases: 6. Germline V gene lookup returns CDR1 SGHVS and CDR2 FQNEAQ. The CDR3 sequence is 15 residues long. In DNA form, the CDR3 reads TGTGCCAGCAGCCCCGGGACTAGAGCCACAGATACGCAGTATTTT. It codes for CASSPGTRATDTQYF.

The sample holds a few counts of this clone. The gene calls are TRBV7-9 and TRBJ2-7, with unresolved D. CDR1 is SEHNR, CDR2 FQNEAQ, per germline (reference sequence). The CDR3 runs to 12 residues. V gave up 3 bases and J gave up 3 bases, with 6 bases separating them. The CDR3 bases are TGTGCCAGCAGCTTTCATAGCTACGAGCAGTACTTC. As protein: CASSFHSYEQYF.